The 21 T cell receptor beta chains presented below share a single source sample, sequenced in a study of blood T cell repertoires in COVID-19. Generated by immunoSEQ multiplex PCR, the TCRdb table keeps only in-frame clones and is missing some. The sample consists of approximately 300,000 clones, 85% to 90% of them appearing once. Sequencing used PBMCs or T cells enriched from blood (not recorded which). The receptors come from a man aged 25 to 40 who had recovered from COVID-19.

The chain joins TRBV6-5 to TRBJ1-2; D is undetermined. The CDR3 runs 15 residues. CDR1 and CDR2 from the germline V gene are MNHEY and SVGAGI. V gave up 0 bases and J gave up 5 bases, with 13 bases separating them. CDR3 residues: CASSYSGPKTYGYTF. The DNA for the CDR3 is TGTGCCAGCAGTTACTCCGGCCCCAAGACTTATGGCTACACCTTC.

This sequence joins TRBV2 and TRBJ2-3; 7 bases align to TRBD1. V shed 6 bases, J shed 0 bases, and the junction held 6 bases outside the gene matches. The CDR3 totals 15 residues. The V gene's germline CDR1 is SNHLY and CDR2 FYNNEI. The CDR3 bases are TGTGCCAGCAGGCTCACAGGGGCTAGCACAGATACGCAGTATTTT. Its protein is CASRLTGASTDTQYF.

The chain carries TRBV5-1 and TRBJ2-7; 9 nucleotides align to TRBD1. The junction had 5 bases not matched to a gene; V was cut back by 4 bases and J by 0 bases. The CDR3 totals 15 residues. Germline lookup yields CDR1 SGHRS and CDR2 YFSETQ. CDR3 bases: TGCGCCAGCAGCGTCTGGACAGGGGCCTCCTACGAGCAGTACTTC. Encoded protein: CASSVWTGASYEQYF.

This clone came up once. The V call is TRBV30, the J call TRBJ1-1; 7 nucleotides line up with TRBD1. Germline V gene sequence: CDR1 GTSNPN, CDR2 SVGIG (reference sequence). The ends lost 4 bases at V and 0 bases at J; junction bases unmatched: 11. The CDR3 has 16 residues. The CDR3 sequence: CAWKQIPGTVNTEAFF. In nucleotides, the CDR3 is TGTGCCTGGAAGCAAATTCCCGGGACAGTGAACACTGAAGCTTTCTTT.

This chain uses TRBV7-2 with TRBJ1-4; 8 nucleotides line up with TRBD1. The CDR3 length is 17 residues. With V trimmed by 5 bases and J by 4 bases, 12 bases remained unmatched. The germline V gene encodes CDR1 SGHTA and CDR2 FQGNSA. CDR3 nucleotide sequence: TGTGCCAGCAGCCTAAGTAATCTGACAGGGGTTAATGAAAAACTGTTTTTT. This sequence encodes CASSLSNLTGVNEKLFF. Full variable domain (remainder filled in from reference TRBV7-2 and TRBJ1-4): GAGVSQSPSNKVTEKGKDVELRCDPISGHTALYWYRQSLGQGLEFLIYFQGNSAPDKSGLPSDRFSAERTGGSVSTLTIQRTQQEDSAVYLCASSLSNLTGVNEKLFFGSGTQLSVL.

CDR3 sequence reads: CASSIDPRQGHSNQPQHF. CDR3 in DNA: TGTGCCAGTAGTATAGACCCGAGACAGGGTCATAGCAATCAGCCCCAGCATTTT. This chain joins TRBV19 and TRBJ1-5; 7 bases are a match to TRBD1. CDR1 and CDR2 (germline): LNHDA, SQIVND (reference sequence). This CDR3 has 18 amino acids. V shed 0 bases, J shed 0 bases, and the junction held 8 bases outside the gene matches.

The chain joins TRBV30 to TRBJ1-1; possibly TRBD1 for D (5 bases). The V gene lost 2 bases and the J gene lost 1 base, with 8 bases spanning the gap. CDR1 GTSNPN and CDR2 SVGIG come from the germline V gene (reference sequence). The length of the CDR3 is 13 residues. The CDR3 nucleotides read TGTGCCTGGAGTAAGCAGGGGAACACTGAAGCTTTCTTT. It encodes CAWSKQGNTEAFF.

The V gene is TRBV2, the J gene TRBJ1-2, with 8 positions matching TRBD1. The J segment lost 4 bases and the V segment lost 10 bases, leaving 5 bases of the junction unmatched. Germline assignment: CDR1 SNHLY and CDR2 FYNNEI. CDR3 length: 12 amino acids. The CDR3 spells CATRQGSYGYTF. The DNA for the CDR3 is TGTGCCACCCGACAGGGGAGCTATGGCTACACCTTC.

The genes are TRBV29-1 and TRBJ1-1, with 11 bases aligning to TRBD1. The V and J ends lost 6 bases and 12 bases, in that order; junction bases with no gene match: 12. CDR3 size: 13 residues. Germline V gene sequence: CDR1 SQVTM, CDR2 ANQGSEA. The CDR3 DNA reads TGCAGCGTCCACTCAGGACAGGGGGCGTCGTCTTTCTTT. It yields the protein CSVHSGQGASSFF.

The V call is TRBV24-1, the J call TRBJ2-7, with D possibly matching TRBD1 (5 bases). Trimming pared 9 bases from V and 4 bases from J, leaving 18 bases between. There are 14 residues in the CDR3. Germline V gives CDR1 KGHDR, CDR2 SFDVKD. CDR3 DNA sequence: TGTGCCACCCAAAACCCCCGGACACCGTACGAGCAGTACTTC. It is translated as CATQNPRTPYEQYF.

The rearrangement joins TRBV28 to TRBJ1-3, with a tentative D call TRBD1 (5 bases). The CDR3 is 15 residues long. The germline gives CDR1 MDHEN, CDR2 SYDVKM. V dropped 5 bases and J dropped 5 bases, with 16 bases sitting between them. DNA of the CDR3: TGTGCCAGCAGTCTGGGGGGGGGTATTAGAAACACCATATATTTT. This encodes CASSLGGGIRNTIYF. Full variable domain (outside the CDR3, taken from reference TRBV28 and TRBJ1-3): DVKVTQSSRYLVKRTGEKVFLECVQDMDHENMFWYRQDPGLGLRLIYFSYDVKMKEKGDIPEGYSVSREKKERFSLILESASTNQTSMYLCASSLGGGIRNTIYFGEGSWLTVV.

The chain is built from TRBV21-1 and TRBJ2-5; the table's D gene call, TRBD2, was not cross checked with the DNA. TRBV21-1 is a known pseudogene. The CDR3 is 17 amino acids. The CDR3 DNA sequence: TGTGCCAGCAGCAACAAAGCGGGACTCACCAGAGAAGAGACCCAGTACTTC. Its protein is CASSNKAGLTREETQYF.

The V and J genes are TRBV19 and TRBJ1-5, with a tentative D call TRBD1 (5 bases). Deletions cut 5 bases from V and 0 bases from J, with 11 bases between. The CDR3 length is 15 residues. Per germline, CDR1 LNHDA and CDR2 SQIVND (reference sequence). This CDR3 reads CASSVQAYSNQPQHF. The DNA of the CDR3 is TGTGCCAGTAGTGTACAGGCGTATAGCAATCAGCCCCAGCATTTT.

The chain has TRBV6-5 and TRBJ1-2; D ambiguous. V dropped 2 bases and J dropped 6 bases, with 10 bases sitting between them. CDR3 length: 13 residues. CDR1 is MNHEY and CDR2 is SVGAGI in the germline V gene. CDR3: CASSYGGRNGYTF. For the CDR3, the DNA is TGTGCCAGCAGTTACGGAGGGAGAAATGGCTACACCTTC.

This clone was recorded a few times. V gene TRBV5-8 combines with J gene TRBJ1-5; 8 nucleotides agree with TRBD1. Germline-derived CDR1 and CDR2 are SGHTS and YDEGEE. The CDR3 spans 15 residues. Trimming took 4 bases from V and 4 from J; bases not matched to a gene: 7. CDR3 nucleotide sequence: TGTGCCAGCAGCCAAGGACAGGGCCGGAATCAGCCCCAGCATTTT. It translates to CASSQGQGRNQPQHF.

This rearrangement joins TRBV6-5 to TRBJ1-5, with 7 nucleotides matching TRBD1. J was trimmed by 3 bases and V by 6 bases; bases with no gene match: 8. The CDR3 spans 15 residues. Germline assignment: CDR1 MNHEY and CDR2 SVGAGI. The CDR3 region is CASSQDRVPNQPQHF. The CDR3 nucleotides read TGTGCCAGCAGCCAAGACAGGGTACCCAATCAGCCCCAGCATTTT.

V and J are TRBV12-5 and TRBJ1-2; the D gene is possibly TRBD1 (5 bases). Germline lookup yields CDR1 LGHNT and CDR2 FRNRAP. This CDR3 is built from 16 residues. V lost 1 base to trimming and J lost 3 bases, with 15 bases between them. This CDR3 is CASGLEYPTGDYGYTF. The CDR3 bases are TGTGCTAGTGGTTTGGAATATCCTACAGGTGACTATGGCTACACCTTC.

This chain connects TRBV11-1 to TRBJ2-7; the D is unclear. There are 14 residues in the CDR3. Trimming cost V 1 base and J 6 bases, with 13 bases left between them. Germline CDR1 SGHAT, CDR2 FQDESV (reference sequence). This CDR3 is CASSLDRVWSEQYF. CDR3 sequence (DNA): TGTGCCAGCAGCTTAGACCGGGTTTGGAGCGAGCAGTACTTC.

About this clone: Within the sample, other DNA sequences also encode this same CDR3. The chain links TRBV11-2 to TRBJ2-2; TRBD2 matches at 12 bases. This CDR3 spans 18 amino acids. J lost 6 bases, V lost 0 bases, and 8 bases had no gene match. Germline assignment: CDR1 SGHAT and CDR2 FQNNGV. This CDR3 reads CASSLELAGGMGAGELFF. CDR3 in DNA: TGTGCCAGCAGCTTAGAACTAGCGGGGGGAATGGGGGCCGGGGAGCTGTTTTTT.

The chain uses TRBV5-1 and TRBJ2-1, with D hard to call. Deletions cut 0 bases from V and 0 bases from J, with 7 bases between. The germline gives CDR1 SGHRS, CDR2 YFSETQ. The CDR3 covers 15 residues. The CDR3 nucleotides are TGCGCCAGCAGCTTGGATGCGAGCTCCTACAATGAGCAGTTCTTC. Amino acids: CASSLDASSYNEQFF.

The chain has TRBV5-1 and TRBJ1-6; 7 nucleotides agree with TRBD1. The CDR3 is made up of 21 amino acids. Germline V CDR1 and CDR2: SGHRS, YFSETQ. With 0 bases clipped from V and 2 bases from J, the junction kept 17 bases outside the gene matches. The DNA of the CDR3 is TGCGCCAGCAGCTTGGAGGCAGGGGGGACAGTTACGGCCGCCTATAATTCACCCCTCCACTTT. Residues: CASSLEAGGTVTAAYNSPLHF.